This T cell receptor beta chain stems from a study of blood T cell repertoires in COVID-19 (dated by TCRdb to about 2020). For the study in its entirety: Samples covering the acute and convalescent phases of COVID-19 were provided by collaborators in the United States, Italy and Spain. The prospective study material was composed of cDNA or gDNA derived from T cells, B-cell-depleted T cells, or PBMCs. Sample metadata almost always included a de-identified subject ID, COVID-19 status, age in years and sex. Subjects who had been exposed to COVID-19, were actively infected with it, or had recovered from it provided the deeply sampled blood TCRbeta repertoires that made up the dataset. The repertoires were released in a freely available public database meant as a resource for research on the immune response to SARS-CoV-2. The samples were drawn from two sources: the first 160 participants of the ongoing ImmuneRACE study, and approximately 1,300 subjects contributed by 6 global collaborators. HLA class I and class II types, where available, came from metadata supplied by the sample provider rather than from assay-based typing. Results and caveats for the whole study, not just this receptor: The quantity of clinical and demographic metadata differed by source and by participant and was supplied without curation.

Reading the germline V gene gives CDR1 KGHSH and CDR2 LQKENI. V loses 1 base, J loses 2 bases, and the germline ends lie 11 bases apart. Its CDR3 holds 15 amino acids, cysteine through phenylalanine. The entry retains the CDR3 DNA only, 45 bases that are in frame from base 1. TCRbeta CDR3 regions were amplified from genomic DNA by means of the immunoSEQ Assay, a bias-controlled multiplex PCR. The authors processed their data as follows. Nucleated cell counts per sample were estimated from amplification of reference gene primers within the assay. To quantify the absolute abundance of each unique TCRbeta CDR3 rearrangement, sequence reads were collapsed and filtered. For each sample, productive Simpson clonality was calculated by taking the square root of Simpson's diversity index across productive rearrangements. In its TCRdb copy, this immuneACCESS table keeps in-frame sequences only and misses some clones. Where compared with another copy, unresolved V genes explain less than half of these, and the others have no known cause. The DNA gave D and trimming, while V, J and clone size come from that table. Across this sample there are about 360,000 clones, with 80% to 90% seen only once. Of the sample, just over 7% is held by the ten largest clones.

In Seattle, one collaborating source enrolled patients while the infection was active and tracked those patients longitudinally over the course of disease. Each collaborating institution followed its own protocols to collect whole blood in K2EDTA tubes. For TCRbeta analysis, collaborators shipped samples in one of three forms: frozen whole blood, isolated PBMCs, or DNA extracted from either of those sample types. Comment on this clone: Its antigen is not yet known. No much larger clone is present one base from it, and per-base qualities are unavailable.

Material: peripheral blood. This sequence uses TRBV18 and TRBJ1-2, with a weak D call of TRBD1 (6 bases match). The sequence derives from a woman in her fifties or sixties with COVID-19, enrolled during active disease. The CDR3 loop reads CASSPQGQTNYGYTF. The DNA sequence is as follows: TGTGCCAGCTCACCACAAGGACAGACCAACTATGGCTACACCTTC. Where the CDR3 stops, the reference TRBV18 and TRBJ1-2 genes take over; the full variable domain is NAGVMQNPRHLVRRRGQEARLRCSPMKGHSHVYWYRQLPEEGLKFMVYLQKENIIDESGMPKERFSAEFPKEGPSILRIQQVVRGDSAAYFCASSPQGQTNYGYTFGSGTRLTVV.